One T cell receptor (beta chain) is described in this entry. The antigen is unknown. J lost 0 bases, V lost 5 bases, and 15 bases had no gene match. Germline V CDR1 and CDR2: KGHSH, LQKENI. The CDR3 sequence is 18 residues long. Generated by immunoSEQ multiplex PCR, the TCRdb table keeps only in-frame clones and is missing some. The table has about 130,000 clones, nearly 90% seen once. This specimen comes from a study of cytomegalovirus exposure and HLA in healthy donors. Whole-study results and caveats: In the approximately 130 validation repertoires, about 94% of cluster scores exceeded 0, per a later analysis.

The donors were members of the roughly 120-subject validation cohort (separate from the 666-subject first cohort). The chain combines TRBV18 with TRBJ2-7, with 8 positions matching TRBD1. This sequence originates from a woman under 30 in good health and CMV-seropositive. The sequencing sample was made of PBMCs. CDR3 in DNA: TGTGCCAGCTCAGAAAGAAACAGGGGGGCGATTGACTCCTACGAGCAGTACTTC. It encodes CASSERNRGAIDSYEQYF.